This TCR beta chain was captured in a study of somatic mutations in cytotoxic T cells in rheumatoid arthritis. This clone was counted between two and nine times. Germline V lookup: CDR1 MDHEN, CDR2 SYDVKM. V shed 6 bases and J shed 4 bases, with 18 bases lying between them. CDR3 size: 15 residues. The table came from immunoSEQ multiplex PCR; TCRdb's copy has only in-frame clones and leaves some out. The sample holds about 19,000 clones, around 84% seen once. This clonotype originated in a woman between 40 and 50 years old with rheumatoid arthritis. The gene calls are TRBV28 and TRBJ1-2; weak D call: TRBD1 (5 bases). Sequenced material: CD8+ T cells sorted from blood. Written as DNA, the CDR3 is TGTGCCAGCAGCCGGACTAGAGGGGTCGGCTATGGCTACACCTTC. Its translation is CASSRTRGVGYGYTF.